The 6 T cell receptor beta chains reported below all come from one sample, sequenced in a study of cytotoxic CD8 clonotypes in ibrutinib-treated CLL. Libraries were prepared by immunoSEQ multiplex PCR; TCRdb keeps only in-frame clonotypes and omits some of them. The sample carries about 49,000 clones, 60% to 80% recorded once. Sequencing used PBMCs, obtained after 12 months of ibrutinib treatment. The receptors here all came from a human donor with chronic lymphocytic leukemia.

V usage is TRBV10-3 and J usage is TRBJ1-5, with D unresolved. The germline V and J ends were trimmed by 5 bases and 4 bases, with 9 bases remaining between them. The CDR3 consists of 13 residues. Germline loops: CDR1 ENHRY, CDR2 SYGVKD. The CDR3 DNA is TGTGCCATCAGTACAGACCCAAATCAGCCCCAGCATTTT. It is translated as CAISTDPNQPQHF.

This clone was detected only once. The chain carries TRBV28 and TRBJ2-3, with D unclear. Germline CDR1 and CDR2: MDHEN and SYDVKM. Trimming cost V 2 bases and J 5 bases, with 8 bases left between them. CDR3 length: 13 amino acids. In DNA form, the CDR3 reads TGTGCCAGCAGTTTAGACGAATTAGATACGCAGTATTTT. It yields the protein CASSLDELDTQYF.

V is TRBV5-6 and J is TRBJ2-7, with no clear D. Germline assignment: CDR1 SGHDT and CDR2 YYEEEE. The CDR3 length is 13 residues. V was trimmed by 0 bases and J by 0 bases, leaving 4 bases between them. CDR3 loop: CASSLVSSYEQYF. As DNA, the CDR3 is TGTGCCAGCAGCTTGGTTAGCTCCTACGAGCAGTACTTC.

This sequence joins TRBV15 and TRBJ2-4, with D perhaps matching TRBD1 (6 bases). The CDR3 runs 15 residues. Germline V gene data show CDR1 as LNHNV and CDR2 as YYDKDF (reference sequence). Between the trimmed V and J ends, which lost 0 bases and 9 bases, there was a span of 15 bases. CDR3 sequence reads: CATSRERAVQGIQYF. The CDR3 region has the DNA TGTGCCACCAGCAGAGAGCGCGCGGTACAGGGCATTCAGTACTTC.

This clone has only a few counts. The gene calls are TRBV9 and TRBJ1-2; tentative D call: TRBD1 (5 bases). Germline V CDR1 and CDR2: SGDLS, YYNGEE. The CDR3 totals 15 residues. Trimming cost V 0 bases and J 0 bases, with 9 bases left between them. The CDR3 DNA reads as TGTGCCAGCAGCGTAGCGGGGCTGGCTAACTATGGCTACACCTTC. The encoded protein is CASSVAGLANYGYTF.

This rearrangement joins TRBV13 to TRBJ1-3, with D possibly being TRBD1 (5 bases). CDR3 length: 16 residues. Trimming cost V 0 bases and J 0 bases, with 9 bases left between them. Germline V gives CDR1 PRHDT, CDR2 FYEKMQ (reference sequence). CDR3 nucleotide sequence: TGTGCCAGCAGCTTAGGGGGGACCGACTCTGGAAACACCATATATTTT. Its protein product is CASSLGGTDSGNTIYF. Filled out from reference TRBV13 and TRBJ1-3, the complete variable domain reads AAGVIQSPRHLIKEKRETATLKCYPIPRHDTVYWYQQGPGQDPQFLISFYEKMQSDKGSIPDRFSAQQFSDYHSELNMSSLELGDSALYFCASSLGGTDSGNTIYFGEGSWLTVV.